Listed here are 29 T cell receptor beta chains from one sample, sequenced in a study of OX40 agonist ivuxolimab in advanced cancers. The method was immunoSEQ multiplex PCR; TCRdb's version includes in-frame clones alone and lacks a portion of them. Altogether about 72,000 clones are present, around 88% being singletons, with the ten largest covering around 0.9%. Sequencing was performed on CD4+ or CD8+ T cells sorted from blood, taken in a trial of the OX40 agonist ivuxolimab. These receptors all stem from an adult with an advanced solid tumor such as melanoma, head and neck, liver or kidney cancer.

This rearrangement joins TRBV5-1 to TRBJ1-6, with TRBD1 as a possible D gene (5 bases). Germline V gene data show CDR1 as SGHRS and CDR2 as YFSETQ. The CDR3 runs to 15 residues. Between the trimmed V and J ends, which lost 0 bases and 3 bases, there was a span of 7 bases. This CDR3 reads CASSLGGSYNSPLHF. Here the CDR3 DNA reads TGCGCCAGCAGCTTGGGGGGGAGCTATAATTCACCCCTCCACTTT.

The chain is built from TRBV27 and TRBJ1-5; maybe TRBD1 (5 bases). Looked up from germline, CDR1 is MNHEY and CDR2 is SMNVEV (reference sequence). Trimming pared 3 bases from V and 3 bases from J, leaving 12 bases between. CDR3 length equals 15 residues. The CDR3 bases are TGTGCCAGCAGTTTGGCCAGGGCCCCCAATCAGCCCCAGCATTTT. It is translated as CASSLARAPNQPQHF.

This chain uses TRBV11-1 with TRBJ2-7, with a weak D call TRBD1 (6 bases). The CDR3 extends over 15 amino acids. The V end was cut by 5 bases, the J end by 0 bases, with 14 bases between. Germline CDR1 is SGHAT and CDR2 is FQDESV (reference sequence). The CDR3 DNA reads as TGTGCCAGCAGCCAAAGGACAGTTAGCTCCTACGAGCAGTACTTC. Protein: CASSQRTVSSYEQYF.

This sequence joins TRBV7-3 and TRBJ1-1; the D gene is possibly TRBD1 (5 bases). From germline, CDR1 is SGHTA and CDR2 FQGTGA. The CDR3 is made up of 13 amino acids. Between the trimmed V and J ends, which lost 2 bases and 4 bases, there was a span of 8 bases. This CDR3 reads CASSLGGITEAFF. CDR3 in DNA: TGTGCCAGCAGCTTAGGGGGGATCACTGAAGCTTTCTTT.

J is TRBJ2-3 and V is TRBV15, with D possibly being TRBD2 (6 bases). There are 14 residues in the CDR3. V lost 5 bases to trimming and J lost 1 base, with 10 bases between them. Per the germline V gene, CDR1 is LNHNV and CDR2 is YYDKDF (reference sequence). The CDR3 sequence is CATSVQRGTDTQYF. CDR3 nucleotides: TGTGCCACCAGCGTCCAGCGGGGCACAGATACGCAGTATTTT.

This clone was detected only a few times. The gene calls are TRBV5-1 and TRBJ1-1; no firm D call. V dropped 3 bases and J dropped 3 bases, with 18 bases sitting between them. Per the germline V gene, CDR1 is SGHRS and CDR2 is YFSETQ. The CDR3 is made up of 16 amino acids. The CDR3 reads CASSSGRALGDTEAFF. CDR3 bases: TGCGCCAGCAGCTCCGGTAGGGCGCTCGGGGACACTGAAGCTTTCTTT.

V usage is TRBV5-1 and J usage is TRBJ2-1; no clear D. This CDR3 is built from 14 residues. The germline V and J ends were trimmed by 0 bases and 4 bases, with 8 bases remaining between them. Germline-derived CDR1 and CDR2 are SGHRS and YFSETQ. CDR3 region: CASSLGDWYNEQFF. The CDR3 coding sequence is TGCGCCAGCAGCTTGGGAGATTGGTACAATGAGCAGTTCTTC.

This CDR3 is CASSHADRGGGYTF. CDR3 DNA sequence: TGCGCCAGCAGCCACGCTGACCGGGGGGGCGGCTACACCTTC. This chain links TRBV4-3 with TRBJ1-2, with a tentative D call TRBD1 (6 bases). The V and J ends lost 3 bases and 8 bases respectively, with 16 bases between them. The CDR3 consists of 14 residues. Germline CDR1 reads LGHNA; CDR2 reads YSLEER.

This clone was seen a handful of times. The chain combines TRBV6-5 with TRBJ2-5, with 11 bases that match TRBD2. The CDR3 runs to 14 residues. The germline CDR1 and CDR2 sequences are MNHEY and SVGAGI. V lost 6 bases and J lost 9; bases outside the gene matches: 9. The CDR3 DNA reads as TGTGCCAGCAGGCCTAGCGGGGGGTACGGGGCCCAGTACTTC. It translates to CASRPSGGYGAQYF.

The chain employs TRBV2 and TRBJ2-1, with 7 bases lining up with TRBD2. Looked up from germline, CDR1 is SNHLY and CDR2 is FYNNEI. The CDR3 runs 16 residues. Trimming cost V 0 bases and J 5 bases; bases outside gene matches: 7. CDR3 region: CASSEALGGFDNEQFF. In nucleotides, the CDR3 is TGTGCCAGCAGTGAAGCGCTGGGGGGGTTCGACAATGAGCAGTTCTTC.

The V call is TRBV5-1, the J call TRBJ2-7; D is uncertain. Germline V CDR1 and CDR2: SGHRS, YFSETQ. With 6 bases removed from V and 5 bases from J, the gap between germline ends came to 9 bases. The CDR3 runs to 11 residues. DNA for the CDR3: TGCGCCAGCATCTGCAGGAACGAGCAGTACTTC. Its translation: CASICRNEQYF.

The chain combines TRBV2 with TRBJ1-1; D is undetermined. V lost 3 bases and J 3 bases, leaving 8 bases between the germline ends. This CDR3 is built from 13 residues. Germline CDR1 SNHLY, CDR2 FYNNEI. This CDR3 reads CASSEAEYTEAFF. The CDR3 region has the DNA TGTGCCAGCAGTGAGGCGGAGTACACTGAAGCTTTCTTT.

This clone was counted a few times. The CDR3 DNA is TGCAGTGTCCGTCGACAGTATGAAGCTTTCTTT. It is translated as CSVRRQYEAFF. The rearrangement joins TRBV20-1 to TRBJ1-1; TRBD1 is a possible D gene (5 bases). Germline V lookup: CDR1 DFQATT, CDR2 SNEGSKA (reference sequence). CDR3 length equals 11 residues. The V and J ends lost 7 bases and 7 bases respectively, with 13 bases between them.

The V gene is TRBV7-2, the J gene TRBJ2-1; D is possibly TRBD2 (5 bases). Germline values: CDR1 SGHTA, CDR2 FQGNSA. Trimming pared 7 bases from V and 2 bases from J, leaving 18 bases between. The CDR3 covers 16 residues. CDR3 residues: CASTKIPGLTYNEQFF. In DNA form, the CDR3 reads TGTGCCAGCACCAAAATCCCGGGATTGACCTACAATGAGCAGTTCTTC.

The genes are TRBV7-6 and TRBJ1-4; 7 nucleotides match TRBD1. From germline, CDR1 is SGHVS and CDR2 FNYEAQ. This CDR3 spans 19 amino acids. V shed 6 bases, J shed 1 base, and the junction held 17 bases outside the gene matches. CDR3 sequence (DNA): TGTGCCAGCAGACCACCACGCAGGGGGGAAAGAATAACTAATGAAAAACTGTTTTTT. Translated: CASRPPRRGERITNEKLFF.

V is TRBV6-1 and J is TRBJ1-2, with TRBD1 identical over 7 bases. Germline CDR1 MNHNS, CDR2 SASEGT. The CDR3 contains 13 residues. V was pared by 4 bases and J by 3 bases, with 2 bases of the junction left unmatched. In DNA, the CDR3 is TGTGCCAGCAGTGTGCAGGGGGACTATGGCTACACCTTC. Encoded protein: CASSVQGDYGYTF.

This chain joins TRBV21-1 and TRBJ2-7; TRBD1 is the table's D call and was not checked against the DNA. TRBV21-1 is a documented pseudogene. This CDR3 comprises 11 residues. The CDR3 spells CASSSPGTAPF. Written as DNA, the CDR3 is TGTGCCAGCAGCAGCCCCGGGACAGCCCCCTTC.

The CDR3 spells CASSFGGRGNEQFF. The CDR3 DNA reads TGTGCCAGCAGTTTTGGCGGGAGGGGGAATGAGCAGTTCTTC. The chain employs TRBV28 and TRBJ2-1; 9 bases align to TRBD2. Germline V CDR1 and CDR2: MDHEN, SYDVKM. The trim removed 3 bases at V and 7 bases at J, leaving 4 bases unmatched. The CDR3 length is 14 residues.

The chain carries TRBV28 and TRBJ1-2, with 9 bases fitting TRBD1. The CDR3 is 14 amino acids. Germline assignment: CDR1 MDHEN and CDR2 SYDVKM. The V gene end was trimmed by 2 bases and the J gene end by 3 bases; junction bases not matched to a gene: 1. For the CDR3, the DNA is TGTGCCAGCAGTTTAGGGACAGGGTACTATGGCTACACCTTC. The encoded protein is CASSLGTGYYGYTF.

This clone was found once. The rearrangement links TRBV7-2 to TRBJ1-2; TRBD1 matches 9 bases. The CDR3 is made up of 14 amino acids. Germline V gene lookup returns CDR1 SGHTA and CDR2 FQGNSA. Trimming cost V 3 bases and J 4 bases; bases outside gene matches: 3. The CDR3 bases are TGTGCCAGCAGCTTCGGGACAGGGATCTATGGCTACACCTTC. It codes for CASSFGTGIYGYTF.

The rearrangement joins TRBV29-1 to TRBJ2-1, with D possibly being TRBD1 or TRBD2 (5 bases each). The CDR3 is 13 residues long. Per germline, CDR1 SQVTM and CDR2 ANQGSEA. Trimming took 3 bases from V and 6 from J, leaving 12 bases between them. CDR3 in amino acids: CSVDGTASNEQFF. CDR3 coding DNA: TGCAGCGTTGACGGGACGGCAAGCAATGAGCAGTTCTTC.

In its sample, this clone was seen once. This rearrangement joins TRBV6-5 to TRBJ2-7; tentative D call: TRBD1 (6 bases). This CDR3 has 15 residues. Germline lookup yields CDR1 MNHEY and CDR2 SVGAGI. Trimming removed 0 bases from V and 2 bases from J, with 11 bases in between. Here the CDR3 reads CASSYSGHGAYEQYF. CDR3 coding DNA: TGTGCCAGCAGTTACTCGGGACACGGAGCCTACGAGCAGTACTTC.

DNA for the CDR3: TGTGCCAGCAGCCCATTCGGGCCCCACAATGAGCAGTTCTTC. It encodes CASSPFGPHNEQFF. The chain recombines TRBV7-2 with TRBJ2-1; D is unclear. The length of the CDR3 is 14 residues. Trimming removed 5 bases at V and 5 bases at J, with 13 bases between. Germline lookup yields CDR1 SGHTA and CDR2 FQGNSA.

The chain has TRBV7-3 and TRBJ2-1; 8 positions match TRBD1. Looked up from germline, CDR1 is SGHTA and CDR2 is FQGTGA. The CDR3 sequence is 17 residues long. The V segment lost 5 bases and the J segment 6 bases; nucleotides outside the gene matches: 15. The CDR3: CASSGMQGARGFNEQFF. In DNA form, the CDR3 reads TGTGCCAGCAGCGGGATGCAGGGGGCAAGGGGTTTCAATGAGCAGTTCTTC.

The sample holds one count of this clone. The gene calls are TRBV5-4 and TRBJ2-5; TRBD2 matches 8 bases. The V gene end was trimmed by 4 bases and the J gene end by 5 bases; junction bases not matched to a gene: 13. CDR3 length: 16 amino acids. Germline CDR1 SGHNT, CDR2 YYREEE (reference sequence). CDR3 DNA: TGTGCCAGCAGCCCCGCCGGGACTAGGGCATCGGAGACCCAGTACTTC. Its translation is CASSPAGTRASETQYF. Supplemented by reference TRBV5-4 and TRBJ2-5, the full variable domain reads ETGVTQSPTHLIKTRGQQVTLRCSSQSGHNTVSWYQQALGQGPQFIFQYYREEENGRGNFPPRFSGLQFPNYSSELNVNALELDDSALYLCASSPAGTRASETQYFGPGTRLLVL.

The chain couples TRBV19 to TRBJ1-3, with D unclear. Trimming left V 5 bases short and J 3 bases short, with 14 bases between. The CDR3 is made up of 15 amino acids. CDR1 is LNHDA, CDR2 SQIVND, per germline (reference sequence). Here the CDR3 DNA reads TGTGCCAGTAGTCCCCACAATGAGCGTGGAAACACCATATATTTT. Translation: CASSPHNERGNTIYF.

The chain recombines TRBV11-2 with TRBJ1-1; D is possibly TRBD1 (5 bases). The CDR3 has 14 residues. Germline V lookup: CDR1 SGHAT, CDR2 FQNNGV. Trimming pared 5 bases from V and 4 bases from J, leaving 14 bases between. The DNA for the CDR3 is TGTGCCAGCAGCCCGAGGGGACCCGGCACTGAAGCTTTCTTT. This codes for CASSPRGPGTEAFF.

The CDR3 coding sequence is TGCAGTGCCACCCGCCTGATCGAGCAGTACTTC. Its protein product is CSATRLIEQYF. The gene calls are TRBV20-1 and TRBJ2-7; no clear D gene. Trimming left V 6 bases short and J 6 bases short, with 12 bases between. The germline CDR1 and CDR2 sequences are DFQATT and SNEGSKA (reference sequence). The CDR3 sequence is 11 residues long.

The chain combines TRBV18 with TRBJ2-1, with TRBD1 identical over 8 bases. J lost 6 bases, V lost 6 bases, and 7 bases had no gene match. The CDR3 contains 14 residues. In germline, CDR1 is KGHSH, CDR2 LQKENI. The CDR3 sequence: CASSSTTGVNEQFF. The CDR3 DNA follows: TGTGCCAGCTCGTCAACGACAGGGGTCAATGAGCAGTTCTTC.